These 8 T cell receptor beta chains were sequenced from one sample in a study of control samples from healthy donors and cancer patients. The method was immunoSEQ multiplex PCR; TCRdb's version includes in-frame clones alone and lacks a portion of them. The sample features 150,000 to 200,000 clones, with less than 2.5% in its top ten. Sequenced input: blood. The source is a woman aged 25 to 39 in good health.

The chain couples TRBV25-1 to TRBJ1-2; 7 bases fit TRBD1. Germline V gene sequence: CDR1 MGHDK, CDR2 SYGVNS. V shed 4 bases, J shed 3 bases, and the junction held 11 bases outside the gene matches. The CDR3 covers 16 residues. CDR3 in DNA: TGTGCCAGCAGTGTCCTGTGGGGAGGGGGCGACTATGGCTACACCTTC. Translation gives CASSVLWGGGDYGYTF.

This rearrangement joins TRBV6-5 to TRBJ1-2; D unclear. The CDR3 extends over 11 amino acids. Per germline, CDR1 MNHEY and CDR2 SVGAGI. CDR3 residues: CTTSEGYGYTF. As DNA, the CDR3 is TGTACAACCTCGGAGGGTTATGGCTACACCTTC.

This chain connects TRBV28 to TRBJ2-1, with TRBD2 identical over 10 bases. Trimming cost V 6 bases and J 4 bases; bases outside gene matches: 3. The CDR3 is 14 amino acids. Germline CDR1 is MDHEN and CDR2 is SYDVKM. CDR3 in DNA: TGTGCCAGCAGATTACTAGCGGGGTACAATGAGCAGTTCTTC. Its protein is CASRLLAGYNEQFF.

The chain links TRBV4-3 to TRBJ1-2; TRBD1 matches at 8 bases. J lost 3 bases, V lost 0 bases, and 3 bases had no gene match. Per germline, CDR1 LGHNA and CDR2 YSLEER. The CDR3 length is 15 residues. CDR3 nucleotide sequence: TGCGCCAGCAGCCAAGAGACAGGGGTACACTATGGCTACACCTTC. Its protein is CASSQETGVHYGYTF.

The genes are TRBV19 and TRBJ1-5; tentative D call: TRBD1 (5 bases). V was shortened by 6 bases and J by 1 base, with 13 bases between the two germline ends. The CDR3 is made up of 15 amino acids. Per the germline V gene, CDR1 is LNHDA and CDR2 is SQIVND (reference sequence). The CDR3 region has the DNA TGTGCCAGTAGCCACCTCGAGGGGAGCAATCAGCCCCAGCATTTT. Its protein is CASSHLEGSNQPQHF. The entire variable domain, with the rest obtained from reference TRBV19 and TRBJ1-5, is as follows: DGGITQSPKYLFRKEGQNVTLSCEQNLNHDAMYWYRQDPGQGLRLIYYSQIVNDFQKGDIAEGYSVSREKKESFPLTVTSAQKNPTAFYLCASSHLEGSNQPQHFGDGTRLSIL.

This chain's CDR3 is CASSYRERRQPQHF. As DNA, the CDR3 is TGTGCCAGCAGTTACAGGGAAAGGCGGCAGCCCCAGCATTTT. The V call is TRBV6-6, the J call TRBJ1-5; no clear D gene. Germline V gene lookup returns CDR1 MNHNY and CDR2 SVGAGI (reference sequence). V lost 2 bases and J lost 7, with 12 bases in between. This CDR3 contains 14 residues.

V is TRBV19 and J is TRBJ2-6, with 7 nucleotides matching TRBD1. Germline trimming cut 6 bases from V and 4 bases from J; bases unmatched to any gene: 15. CDR1 is LNHDA, CDR2 SQIVND, per germline (reference sequence). There are 18 residues in the CDR3. The CDR3 nucleotides are TGTGCCAGTAGGTTCCTCAGGACAGGCGTAGTGGGGGCCAACGTCCTGACTTTC. Protein product: CASRFLRTGVVGANVLTF. Filled out from reference TRBV19 and TRBJ2-6, the complete variable domain reads DGGITQSPKYLFRKEGQNVTLSCEQNLNHDAMYWYRQDPGQGLRLIYYSQIVNDFQKGDIAEGYSVSREKKESFPLTVTSAQKNPTAFYLCASRFLRTGVVGANVLTFGAGSRLTVL.

The gene calls are TRBV5-6 and TRBJ1-3; tentative D call: TRBD1 (6 bases). CDR1 SGHDT and CDR2 YYEEEE come from the germline V gene. The CDR3 has 16 residues. Deletions cut 0 bases from V and 2 bases from J, with 12 bases between. The CDR3 here is CASSLEVRGPGNTIYF. CDR3 in DNA: TGTGCCAGCAGCTTGGAGGTCAGGGGTCCTGGAAACACCATATATTTT.